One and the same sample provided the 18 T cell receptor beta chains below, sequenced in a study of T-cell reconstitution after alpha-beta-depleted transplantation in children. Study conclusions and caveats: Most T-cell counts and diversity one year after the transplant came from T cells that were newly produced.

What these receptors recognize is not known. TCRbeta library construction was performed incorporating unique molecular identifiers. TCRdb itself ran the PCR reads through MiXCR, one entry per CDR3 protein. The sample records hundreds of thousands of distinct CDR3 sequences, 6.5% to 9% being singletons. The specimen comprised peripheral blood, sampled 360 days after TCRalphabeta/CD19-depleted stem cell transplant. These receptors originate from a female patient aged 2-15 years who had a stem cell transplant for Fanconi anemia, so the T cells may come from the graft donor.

CDR3 amino acids: CASSFPVIAGGLQETQYF. The CDR3 nucleotides read TGTGCCAGCAGTTTCCCCGTGATCGCGGGGGGGTTACAAGAGACCCAGTACTTC. This chain uses TRBV28 with TRBJ2-5; 9 bases are shared with TRBD2. Trimming took 3 bases from V and 2 from J; bases not matched to a gene: 13. The CDR3 totals 18 residues. Germline CDR1 MDHEN, CDR2 SYDVKM.

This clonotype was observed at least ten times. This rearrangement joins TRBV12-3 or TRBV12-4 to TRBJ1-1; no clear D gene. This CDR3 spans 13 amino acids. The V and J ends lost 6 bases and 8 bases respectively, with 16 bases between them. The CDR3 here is CASSRLPGPEAFF. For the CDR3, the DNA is TGTGCCAGCAGCCGTCTCCCAGGACCCGAAGCTTTCTTT.

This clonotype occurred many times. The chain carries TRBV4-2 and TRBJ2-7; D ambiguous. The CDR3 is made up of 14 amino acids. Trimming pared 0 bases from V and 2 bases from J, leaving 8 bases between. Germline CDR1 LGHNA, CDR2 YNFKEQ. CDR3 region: CASSQEGGTYEQYF. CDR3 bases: TGTGCCAGCAGCCAAGAGGGCGGCACCTACGAGCAGTACTTC.

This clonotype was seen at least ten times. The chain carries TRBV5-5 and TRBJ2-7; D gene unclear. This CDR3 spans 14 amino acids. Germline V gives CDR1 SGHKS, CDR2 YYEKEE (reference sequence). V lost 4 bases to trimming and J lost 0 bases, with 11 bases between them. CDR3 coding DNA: TGTGCCAGCAGCAACCACTGGAGCTCCTACGAGCAGTACTTC. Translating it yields CASSNHWSSYEQYF.

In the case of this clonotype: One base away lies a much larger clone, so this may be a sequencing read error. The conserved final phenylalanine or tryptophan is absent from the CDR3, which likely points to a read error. CDR3 region: CASSKTDQPQHY. CDR3 DNA sequence: TGTGCCAGCAGTAAAACAGATCAGCCCCAGCATTAT. The V gene is TRBV2, the J gene TRBJ1-5; unclear D gene. The CDR3 runs to 12 residues. Germline loops: CDR1 SNHLY, CDR2 FYNNEI. V gave up 5 bases and J gave up 5 bases, with 7 bases separating them.

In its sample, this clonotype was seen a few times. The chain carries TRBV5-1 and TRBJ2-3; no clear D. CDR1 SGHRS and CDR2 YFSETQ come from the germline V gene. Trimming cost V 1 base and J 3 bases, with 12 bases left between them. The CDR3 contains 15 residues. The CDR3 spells CASSLTKISTDTQYF. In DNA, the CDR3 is TGCGCCAGCAGCTTGACCAAGATTTCGACAGATACGCAGTATTTT.

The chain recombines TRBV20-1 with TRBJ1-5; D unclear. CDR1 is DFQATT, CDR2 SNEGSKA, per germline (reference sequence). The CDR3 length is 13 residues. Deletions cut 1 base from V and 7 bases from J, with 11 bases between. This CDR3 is CSARGHSGQPQHF. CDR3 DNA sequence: TGCAGTGCTAGAGGGCATTCGGGACAGCCCCAGCATTTT.

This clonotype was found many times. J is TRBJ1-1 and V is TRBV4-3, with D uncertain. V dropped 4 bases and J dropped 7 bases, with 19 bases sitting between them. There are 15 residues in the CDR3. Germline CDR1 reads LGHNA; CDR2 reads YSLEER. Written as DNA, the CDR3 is TGCGCCAGCAGCCTCGATCTCGTCCCGAGCGATGAAGCTTTCTTT. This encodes CASSLDLVPSDEAFF.

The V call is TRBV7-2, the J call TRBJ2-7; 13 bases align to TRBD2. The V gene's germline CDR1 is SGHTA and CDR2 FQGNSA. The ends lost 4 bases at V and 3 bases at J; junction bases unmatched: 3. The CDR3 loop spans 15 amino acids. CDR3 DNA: TGTGCCAGCAGCTCGTGGACTAGCGGGGGCTACGAGCAGTACTTC. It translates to CASSSWTSGGYEQYF.

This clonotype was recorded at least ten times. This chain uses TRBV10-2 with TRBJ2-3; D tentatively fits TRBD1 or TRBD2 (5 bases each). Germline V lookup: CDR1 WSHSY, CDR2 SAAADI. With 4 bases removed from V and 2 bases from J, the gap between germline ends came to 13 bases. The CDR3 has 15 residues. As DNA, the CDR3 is TGCGCCAGCAGTGGGGGGACGCCAATCACAGATACGCAGTATTTT. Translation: CASSGGTPITDTQYF.

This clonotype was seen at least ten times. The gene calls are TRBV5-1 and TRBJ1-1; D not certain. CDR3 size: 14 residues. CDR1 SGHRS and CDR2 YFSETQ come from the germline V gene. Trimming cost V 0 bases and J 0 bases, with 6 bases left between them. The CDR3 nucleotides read TGCGCCAGCAGCTTGGTGGCAGTGAACACTGAAGCTTTCTTT. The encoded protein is CASSLVAVNTEAFF.

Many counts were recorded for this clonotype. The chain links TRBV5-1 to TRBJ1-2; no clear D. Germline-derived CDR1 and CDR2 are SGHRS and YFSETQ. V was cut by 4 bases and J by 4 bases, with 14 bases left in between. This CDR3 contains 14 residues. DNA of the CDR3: TGCGCCAGCAGCCCCCTGAGAACCGTCTATGGCTACACCTTC. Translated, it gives CASSPLRTVYGYTF.

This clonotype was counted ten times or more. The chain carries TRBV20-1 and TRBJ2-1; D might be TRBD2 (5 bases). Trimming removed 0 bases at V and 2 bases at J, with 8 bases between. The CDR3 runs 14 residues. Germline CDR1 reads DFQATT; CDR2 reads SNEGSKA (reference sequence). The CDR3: CSARDGETYNEQFF. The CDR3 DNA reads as TGCAGTGCTAGAGACGGGGAGACCTACAATGAGCAGTTCTTC.

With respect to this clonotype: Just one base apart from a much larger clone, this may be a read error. This chain's CDR3 is CASSLRDLPGSPLHF. CDR3 nucleotides: TGTGCCAGCAGTTTGAGAGACCTGCCGGGTTCACCCCTCCACTTT. The chain employs TRBV12-3 or TRBV12-4 and TRBJ1-6, with D unclear. This CDR3 is built from 15 residues. V lost 3 bases and J 9 bases, leaving 15 bases between the germline ends.

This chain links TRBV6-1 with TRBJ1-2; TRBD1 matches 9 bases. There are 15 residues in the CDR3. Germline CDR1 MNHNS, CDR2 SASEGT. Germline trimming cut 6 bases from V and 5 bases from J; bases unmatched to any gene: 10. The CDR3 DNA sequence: TGTGCCAGCAGGCCAACCGGGACAGGGCATTATGGCTACACCTTC. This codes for CASRPTGTGHYGYTF.

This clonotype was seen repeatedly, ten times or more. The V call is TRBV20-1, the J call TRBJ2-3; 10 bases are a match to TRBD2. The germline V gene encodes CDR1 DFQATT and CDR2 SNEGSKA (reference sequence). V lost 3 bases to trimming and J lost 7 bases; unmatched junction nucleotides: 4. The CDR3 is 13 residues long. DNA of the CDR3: TGCAGTGCTAGTAGCGGGGGGAAATATACGCAGTATTTT. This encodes CSASSGGKYTQYF.

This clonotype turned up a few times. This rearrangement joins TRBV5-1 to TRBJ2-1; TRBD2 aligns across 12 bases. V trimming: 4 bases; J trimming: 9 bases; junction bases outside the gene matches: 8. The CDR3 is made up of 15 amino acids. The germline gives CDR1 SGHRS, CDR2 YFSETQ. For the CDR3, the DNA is TGCGCCAGCAGCGCGTCTAGCGGGGGGGTTGTTGAGCAGTTCTTC. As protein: CASSASSGGVVEQFF.

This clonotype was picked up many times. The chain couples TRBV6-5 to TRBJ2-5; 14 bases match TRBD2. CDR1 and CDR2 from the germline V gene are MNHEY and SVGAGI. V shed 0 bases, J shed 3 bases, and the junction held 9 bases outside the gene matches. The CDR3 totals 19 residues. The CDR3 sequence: CASSYSGTSGRKSKETQYF. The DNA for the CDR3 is TGTGCCAGCAGTTACTCAGGGACTAGCGGGAGAAAATCGAAAGAGACCCAGTACTTC.